This TCR beta chain derives from a study of blood T cell repertoires in COVID-19. Whole-study context: Both acute and convalescent COVID-19 samples were obtained from the United States, Italy and Spain. Sources were T cells, B-cell-depleted T cells, or PBMCs; the material itself was cDNA or gDNA.

Seattle's enrolled individuals joined amid active infection and were then monitored longitudinally. Germline values: CDR1 LNHNV, CDR2 YYDKDF (reference sequence). This CDR3 comprises 15 residues. J lost 8 bases, V lost 0 bases, and 6 bases had no gene match. Original handling: Reference gene primers were amplified, and this amplification served to estimate nucleated cell counts. Using immunoSEQ multiplex PCR, the repertoire was profiled, and TCRdb retains in-frame clones only, with some absent. V, J and clone size reflect that table, while D and trimming were determined from the DNA. This sample carries about 150,000 clones, around 89% of them seen once, and the ten largest clones take about an eighth.

The rearrangement joins TRBV15 to TRBJ1-3, with 8 nucleotides matching TRBD1. This clonotype was sampled from a man younger than 30 with COVID-19, enrolled during active disease. Sequences were obtained from peripheral blood. CDR3 residues: CATSRDQTGAHTIYF. The DNA of the CDR3 is TGTGCCACCAGCAGAGATCAGACAGGGGCCCACACCATATATTTT.